This is a list of T cell receptor beta chains from one sample in a study of T cell repertoires in cytomegalovirus infection. TCRdb ran MiXCR on the reads and lists one entry per CDR3 protein. The sample includes 140,000 to 150,000 distinct CDR3 sequences, over 30% of them seen just once. These receptors' targets are unknown. Sample: CD8+ T cells from cultured PBMCs, taken from culture after CMV antigen stimulation. The receptor set was obtained from a human donor in good health (CMV status not recorded). Some clones in this sample may be carry-over from other donors' samples. CDR3s include the opening cysteine and the closing phenylalanine or tryptophan. A D gene is named only where the DNA matches it firmly. Size values are once, few and many counts, or a class for expanded clones, and some rows have none.

TRBV7-6,TRBD1,once,16,TRBJ1-1,TGTGCCAGCAGCTTAGACCCAGGGGGCCGGGGAACTGAAGCTTTCTTT,CASSLDPGGRGTEAFF
TRBV20-1,-,-,14,TRBJ2-2,TGCAGTGCTAGAAGGCTGGCCGGTTTGGAGGAGCTGTTTTTT,CSARRLAGLEELFF
TRBV20-1,TRBD1,few,14,TRBJ2-1,TGCAGTGCTAGCCCAGGGGGCGGACACAATGAGCAGTTCTTC,CSASPGGGHNEQFF
TRBV29-1,-,-,13,TRBJ1-2,TGCAGCGTTCTGGGGGATTTCGGCTATGGCTACACCTTC,CSVLGDFGYGYTF
TRBV27,TRBD1,-,14,TRBJ1-5,TGTGCCAGCAGTTCGCCAGGGGGCCGTCAGCCCCAGCATTTT,CASSSPGGRQPQHF
TRBV12-3/TRBV12-4,-,few,14,TRBJ2-7,TGTGCCAGCAGTTTCGGGGGGCCGATGGGGGAGCAGTACTTC,CASSFGGPMGEQYF
TRBV5-4,TRBD2,-,14,TRBJ2-7,TGTGCCAGCAGCTCGGGACTAGCGGGGTACGAGCAGTACTTC,CASSSGLAGYEQYF
TRBV12-3/TRBV12-4,-,-,12,TRBJ1-5,TGTGCCAGCAGTTCCCATGATCAGCCCCAGCATTTT,CASSSHDQPQHF
TRBV6-2/TRBV6-3,TRBD1,few,14,TRBJ1-5,TGTGCCAGCACCCTTGGACAGGCGGGGCAGCCCCAGCATTTT,CASTLGQAGQPQHF
TRBV6-6,-,-,14,TRBJ1-1,TGTGCCAGCAGTTACCCGACCCAGGTCACTGAAGCTTTCTTT,CASSYPTQVTEAFF
TRBV28,-,-,16,TRBJ1-4,TGTGCCAGCAGTTCCAGGGATTATGCAACTAATGAAAAACTGTTTTTT,CASSSRDYATNEKLFF
TRBV7-3,TRBD2,many,15,TRBJ2-5,TGTGCCAGCAGCAATAGCGGGGGGTCTACCGAGACCCAGTACTTC,CASSNSGGSTETQYF
TRBV6-4,TRBD1,-,16,TRBJ2-3,TGTGCCAGCACCATAGGACCGACAGGGGACCCAGATACGCAGTATTTT,CASTIGPTGDPDTQYF
TRBV27,TRBD1,-,14,TRBJ2-7,TGTGCCAGCAAGGACAGGGGGCTGAGCTACGAGCAGTACTTC,CASKDRGLSYEQYF
TRBV6-2/TRBV6-3,-,-,16,TRBJ1-3,TGTGCCAGCAGTTCATTGTGGGACAACTCTGGAAACACCATATATTTT,CASSSLWDNSGNTIYF
TRBV4-3,-,-,16,TRBJ2-7,TGCGCCAGCAGCCAAGATACGGCCCCCGGCGGCAGCGAGCAGTACTTC,CASSQDTAPGGSEQYF
TRBV27,TRBD1,-,17,TRBJ2-2,TGTGCCAGCAGTTTACAGGACAGGGGGGTCGGGAACGGGGAGCTGTTTTTT,CASSLQDRGVGNGELFF
TRBV15,-,-,15,TRBJ1-1,TGTGCCACCCACCCGGACAACTGGGGGAACACTGAAGCTTTCTTT,CATHPDNWGNTEAFF
TRBV5-8,-,-,16,TRBJ1-5,TGTGCCAGCAGACATGGCCTGCTTTCGGGCAATCAGCCCCAGCATTTT,CASRHGLLSGNQPQHF
TRBV11-1,-,many,16,TRBJ1-1,TGTGCCAGCAGCTTAATATCGCCAGGGCAGAACACTGAAGCTTTCTTT,CASSLISPGQNTEAFF
TRBV3-1,TRBD2,-,14,TRBJ2-7,TGTGCCAGCAGCCCCGGGGGGGACCCCTACGAGCAGTACTTC,CASSPGGDPYEQYF
TRBV5-1,TRBD1,-,15,TRBJ2-5,TGCGCCAGCAGCTCACCGGGACAGGGGAAGGAGACCCAGTACTTC,CASSSPGQGKETQYF
TRBV7-6,-,-,16,TRBJ2-2,TGTGCCAGCAGCCTCCCGGGAGCGGAGAACACCGGGGAGCTGTTTTTT,CASSLPGAENTGELFF
TRBV29-1,-,-,13,TRBJ2-7,TGCAGCGTCCTGGACCGAGACCACTACGAGCAGTACTTC,CSVLDRDHYEQYF
TRBV14,-,-,15,TRBJ1-2,TGTGCCAGCAGCCCCCAGGGCTTCGGGGGGTATGGCTACACCTTC,CASSPQGFGGYGYTF
TRBV6-5,TRBD2,few,16,TRBJ2-5,TGTGCCAGCAGTTACTACCTAGCGGGGGGGCGGGAGACCCAGTACTTC,CASSYYLAGGRETQYF
TRBV20-1,-,many,17,TRBJ1-6,TGCAGTGCTAGGTCCCCTCCGGGGGCGCTTTTGAATTCACCCCTCCACTTT,CSARSPPGALLNSPLHF
TRBV27,TRBD1,many,13,TRBJ1-1,TGTGCCAGCAGTTTATGGCAGGGGGCTGAAGCTTTCTTT,CASSLWQGAEAFF
TRBV6-5,-,-,15,TRBJ1-6,TGTGCCAGCAGTTACTCTACCGCGGACGATTCACCCCTCCACTTT,CASSYSTADDSPLHF
TRBV11-2,-,many,17,TRBJ2-2,TGTGCCAGCAGCGCCCCCCGAGCTGGATCGAACACCGGGGAGCTGTTTTTT,CASSAPRAGSNTGELFF
TRBV5-5,TRBD2,-,16,TRBJ2-2,TGTGCCAGCAGCCTCGCTAGCGGGGGTTACACCGGGGAGCTGTTTTTT,CASSLASGGYTGELFF
TRBV4-1,-,-,15,TRBJ2-7,TGCGCCAGCAGCCAAGGTCCCAGGGCGTCCGGCGAGCAGTACTTC,CASSQGPRASGEQYF
TRBV12-3/TRBV12-4,-,-,13,TRBJ1-2,TGTGCCAGCAGTTTGGGACCGGTGACCAACTACTCCTTC,CASSLGPVTNYSF
TRBV19,TRBD1,-,18,TRBJ1-2,TGTGCCAGTAGTCCTTTCGCTTCAACAGGGGAGTCTAACTATGGCTACACCTTC,CASSPFASTGESNYGYTF
TRBV19,-,-,12,TRBJ1-1,TGTGCCAGTGGGTTTCTGAACACTGAAGCTTTCTTT,CASGFLNTEAFF
TRBV4-1,-,-,17,TRBJ1-2,TGCACCAGCAGCCAAGATCGAACAGCCTCCTTGGGCTATGGCTACACCTTC,CTSSQDRTASLGYGYTF
TRBV7-8,TRBD1,-,16,TRBJ2-1,TGTGCCAGCAGCGTCCACTCCGGGACAGGGCTCAATGAGCAGTTCTTC,CASSVHSGTGLNEQFF
TRBV5-1,-,-,14,TRBJ1-2,TGCGCCAGCACCGTACCCTGGACGAACTATGGCTACACCTTC,CASTVPWTNYGYTF
TRBV20-1,TRBD2,few,15,TRBJ2-3,TGCAGTGCTAGGGAGGGACTAGCGGAAACAGATACGCAGTATTTT,CSAREGLAETDTQYF
TRBV7-6,TRBD2,few,14,TRBJ2-1,TGTGCCAGCAGCTCCGCGGGGGGCTACAATGAGCAGTTCTTC,CASSSAGGYNEQFF
TRBV27,TRBD2,few,14,TRBJ2-1,TGTGCCAGCAGTTTCACTAGCGGTACGCATGAGCAGTTCTTC,CASSFTSGTHEQFF
TRBV7-6,TRBD1,-,14,TRBJ1-1,TGTGCCAGCAGTTACGGACAGGGGGATTTTGAAGCTTTCTTT,CASSYGQGDFEAFF
TRBV6-5,-,few,16,TRBJ2-1,TGTGCCAGCAGTTACGTAGGAGGTTGGCCCTACAATGAGCAGTTCTTC,CASSYVGGWPYNEQFF
TRBV4-1,-,-,15,TRBJ1-5,TGCGCCAGCAGCCAGGTGGGGGGCTCGGGGCAGCCCCAGCATTTT,CASSQVGGSGQPQHF
TRBV29-1,-,-,12,TRBJ2-7,TGCAGCGTTGTAGGGACCCTCTACGAGCAGTACTTC,CSVVGTLYEQYF
TRBV7-9,TRBD1,-,14,TRBJ1-2,TGTGCCAGCAGCCCCTGGACAGGGGGCTATGGCTACACCTTC,CASSPWTGGYGYTF
TRBV15,TRBD2,-,14,TRBJ2-2,TGTGCCACCAGCAGAGTCGCGGGGGCCGGGGAGCTGTTTTTT,CATSRVAGAGELFF
TRBV6-1,-,-,14,TRBJ1-5,TGTGCCAGCAGCTCCGAAGCTAGCAATCAGCCCCAGCATTTT,CASSSEASNQPQHF
TRBV19,-,many,15,TRBJ2-1,TGTGCCAGTAGTACCCACCTATTCTCCTACAATGAGCAGTTCTTC,CASSTHLFSYNEQFF
TRBV27,-,few,15,TRBJ2-3,TGTGCCAGCACCTCTGGGGGGCGAGACACAGATACGCAGTATTTT,CASTSGGRDTDTQYF
TRBV19,TRBD1,-,17,TRBJ1-5,TGTGCCAGTACCAGTATTGTGGGGACAGGGGGCATGGAGCCCCAGCATTTT,CASTSIVGTGGMEPQHF
TRBV30,-,-,15,TRBJ2-6,TGTGCCTGGAGTGTAGGTAGGGCTGGGGCCAACGTCCTGACTTTC,CAWSVGRAGANVLTF
TRBV27,-,-,11,TRBJ2-5,TGTGCCAGCAGTAGCCAAGAGACCCAGTACTTC,CASSSQETQYF
TRBV10-3,TRBD1,many,13,TRBJ2-7,TGTGCCATCAGTGGGGACAGTAACTACGAGCAGTACTTC,CAISGDSNYEQYF
TRBV24-1,TRBD2,-,11,TRBJ2-1,TGTGCCACCAGAGAGGGACTAGCGGAGTTCTTC,CATREGLAEFF
TRBV2,TRBD2,once,17,TRBJ2-3,TGTGCCAGCAGTGAAAGTCTAGCGGGGATGGGTACAGATACGCAGTATTTT,CASSESLAGMGTDTQYF
TRBV28,TRBD1,few,14,TRBJ2-7,TGTGCCAGCAGTTACAGGGGGAATTTCAACGAGCAGTACTTC,CASSYRGNFNEQYF
TRBV7-7,-,once,16,TRBJ2-5,TGTGCCAGCATTCTTAGGAATCAGCATAACCAAGAGACCCAGTACTTC,CASILRNQHNQETQYF